Below are 5 T cell receptor beta chains sequenced from a single sample in a study of a mutant IDH1 vaccine in newly diagnosed glioma. The time point is: baseline, week 1 (first vaccination visit). Treatment meaning: pre-vaccination baseline after standard-of-care therapy. The method was immunoSEQ multiplex PCR; TCRdb's version includes in-frame clones alone and lacks a portion of them. This table has some 60,000 clones, approximately 91% appearing once. Sequencing used PBMCs, obtained from a glioma patient treated with radiotherapy, temozolomide or both. Receptor source: a man aged 45-60 years with glioma.

The chain uses TRBV4-3 and TRBJ1-1; tentative D call: TRBD1 (5 bases). Trimming cost V 0 bases and J 0 bases, with 8 bases left between them. CDR3 size: 15 residues. The germline V gene has CDR1 LGHNA and CDR2 YSLEER. In nucleotides, the CDR3 is TGCGCCAGCAGCCAAGAGGGGCAGGTGAACACTGAAGCTTTCTTT. Translation gives CASSQEGQVNTEAFF.

This chain connects TRBV7-9 to TRBJ2-1, with TRBD2 matching over 10 bases. The CDR3 is 15 residues long. Germline CDR1 SEHNR, CDR2 FQNEAQ (reference sequence). V shed 5 bases, J shed 10 bases, and the junction held 11 bases outside the gene matches. In DNA, the CDR3 is TGTGCCAGCAGCGGGGGGGCTAGCGGGAGAGCGGAGCAGTTCTTC. Its translation is CASSGGASGRAEQFF.

The chain combines TRBV28 with TRBJ1-1; maybe TRBD1 (5 bases). Trimming removed 4 bases at V and 4 bases at J, with 13 bases between. The germline CDR1 and CDR2 sequences are MDHEN and SYDVKM. The CDR3 consists of 14 residues. As DNA, the CDR3 is TGTGCCAGCAGTTCGACATTGGGGACCACTGAAGCTTTCTTT. This codes for CASSSTLGTTEAFF.

This clone was observed once. The V gene is TRBV5-1, the J gene TRBJ2-1; 9 nucleotides match TRBD2. The CDR3 is 15 amino acids. Per germline, CDR1 SGHRS and CDR2 YFSETQ. V lost 5 bases, J lost 6 bases, and 9 bases stayed unmatched. This CDR3 reads CASRSGTSSPNEQFF. CDR3 in DNA: TGCGCCAGCAGGTCCGGGACTAGCAGTCCCAATGAGCAGTTCTTC.

The chain is built from TRBV6-6 and TRBJ1-5, with D possibly TRBD1 on 5 matching bases. V was cut by 5 bases and J by 9 bases, with 11 bases left in between. The CDR3 runs to 12 residues. Per the germline V gene, CDR1 is MNHNY and CDR2 is SVGAGI (reference sequence). This chain's CDR3 is CASSPRGLPQHF. The CDR3 DNA is TGTGCCAGCAGTCCGAGGGGATTGCCCCAGCATTTT.